This T cell receptor (beta chain) came from a study of T cells in Graves' hyperthyroidism and ophthalmopathy. Points from the study as a whole: Most clonotypes that expanded in the thyroid above 0.001 also showed up in blood.

About this clonotype itself: Its antigen is not identified.

Subjects with ophthalmopathy showed a Clinical Activity Score no lower than 3, a NOSPECS grade no lower than 4, and a duration shorter than 3 months. Patients were excluded because of uncontrolled infection, other autoimmune disease, pregnancy or lactation. Per germline, CDR1 LGHDT and CDR2 YNNKEL (reference sequence). Trimming stripped 1 base from V and 6 bases from J, with 13 bases between. This CDR3 is 15 amino acids long. TCR beta CDR3 regions were amplified from RNA transcripts. Initially, a first-round RT-PCR of the TCR CDR3 employed the HTBI primer set. TCRdb independently ran MiXCR on the multiplex PCR reads; one entry per CDR3 protein. The repertoire holds some 550,000 distinct CDR3 sequences, with around 16% as singletons.

The sample was blood. The clonotype comes from a woman between 40 and 50 years old with Graves' ophthalmopathy. J is TRBJ1-5 and V is TRBV3-1; unclear D gene. The CDR3 is CASSQGVGPGQPQHF. The DNA of the CDR3 is TGTGCCAGCAGCCAAGGAGTGGGTCCGGGTCAGCCCCAGCATTTT.